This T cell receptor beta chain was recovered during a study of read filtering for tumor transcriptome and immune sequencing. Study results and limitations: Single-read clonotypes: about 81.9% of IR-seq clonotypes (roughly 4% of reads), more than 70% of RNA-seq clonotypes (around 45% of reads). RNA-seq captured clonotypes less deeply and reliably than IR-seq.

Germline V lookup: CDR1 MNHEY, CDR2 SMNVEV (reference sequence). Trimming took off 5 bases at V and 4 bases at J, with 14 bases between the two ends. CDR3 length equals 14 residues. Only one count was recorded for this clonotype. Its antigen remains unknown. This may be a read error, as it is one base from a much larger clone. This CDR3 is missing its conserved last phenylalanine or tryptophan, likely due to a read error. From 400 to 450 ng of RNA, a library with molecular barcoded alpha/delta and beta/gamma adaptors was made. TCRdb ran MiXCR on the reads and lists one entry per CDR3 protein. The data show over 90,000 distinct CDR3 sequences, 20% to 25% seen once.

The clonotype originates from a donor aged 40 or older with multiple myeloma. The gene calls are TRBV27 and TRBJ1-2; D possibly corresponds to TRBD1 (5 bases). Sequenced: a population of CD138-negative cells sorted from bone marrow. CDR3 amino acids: CASSPQGRVYGYTL. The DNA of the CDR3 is TGTGCCAGCAGTCCCCAGGGACGGGTCTATGGCTACACCCTC.